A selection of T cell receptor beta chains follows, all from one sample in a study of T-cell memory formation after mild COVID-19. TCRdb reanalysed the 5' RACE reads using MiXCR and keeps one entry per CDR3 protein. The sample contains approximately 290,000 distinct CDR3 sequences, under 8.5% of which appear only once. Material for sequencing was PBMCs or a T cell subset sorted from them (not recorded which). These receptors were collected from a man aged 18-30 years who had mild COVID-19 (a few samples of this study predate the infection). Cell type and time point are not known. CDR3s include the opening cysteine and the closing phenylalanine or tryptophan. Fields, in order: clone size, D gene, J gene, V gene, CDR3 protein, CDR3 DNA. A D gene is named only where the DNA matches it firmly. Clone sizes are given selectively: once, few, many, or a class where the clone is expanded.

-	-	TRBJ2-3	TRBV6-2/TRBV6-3	CASSYSGGATDTQYF	TGTGCCAGCAGTTACTCGGGGGGTGCCACAGATACGCAGTATTTT
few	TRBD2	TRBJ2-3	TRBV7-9	CASHRLAGTDTQYF	TGTGCCAGCCATCGACTAGCGGGCACAGATACGCAGTATTTT
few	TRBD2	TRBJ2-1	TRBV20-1	CSADLGLAGVYNEQFF	TGCAGTGCGGACCTGGGACTAGCGGGGGTTTACAATGAGCAGTTCTTC
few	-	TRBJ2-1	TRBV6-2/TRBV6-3	CASSELGAGVYNEQFF	TGTGCCAGCAGCGAACTGGGGGCGGGGGTCTACAATGAGCAGTTCTTC
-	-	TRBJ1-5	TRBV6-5	CASSYSQGPTQHF	TGTGCCAGCAGTTACTCGCAGGGGCCAACCCAGCATTTT
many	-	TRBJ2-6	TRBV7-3	CASSFIRGLGANVLTF	TGTGCCAGCAGCTTTATTCGGGGTCTCGGGGCCAACGTCCTGACTTTC
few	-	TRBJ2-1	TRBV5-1	CASSTGQPDNEQFF	TGCGCCAGCAGTACTGGGCAACCAGACAATGAGCAGTTCTTC
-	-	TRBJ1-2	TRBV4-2	CASSQVHSPGTNYGYTF	TGTGCCAGCAGCCAAGTCCACTCACCGGGAACTAACTATGGCTACACCTTC
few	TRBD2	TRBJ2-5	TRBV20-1	CSAKAGGKETQYF	TGCAGTGCAAAAGCGGGGGGTAAAGAGACCCAGTACTTC
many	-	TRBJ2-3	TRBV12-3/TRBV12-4	CASSLSGRGADTQYF	TGTGCCAGCAGTTTATCTGGCAGGGGCGCAGATACGCAGTATTTT
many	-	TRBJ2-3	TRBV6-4	CASSTGPTDTQYF	TGTGCCAGCAGCACGGGGCCCACAGATACGCAGTATTTT
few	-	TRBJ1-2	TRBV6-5	CASSPARGWGYTF	TGTGCCAGCAGTCCAGCGAGAGGTTGGGGCTACACCTTC
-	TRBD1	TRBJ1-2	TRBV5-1	CASTPLGGTGGVNYGYTF	TGCGCCAGCACCCCACTTGGTGGGACAGGGGGCGTTAACTATGGCTACACCTTC
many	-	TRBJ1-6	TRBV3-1	CASSPPAGTNSPLHF	TGTGCCAGCAGTCCACCAGCGGGGACGAATTCACCCCTCCACTTT
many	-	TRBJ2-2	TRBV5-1	CASSFPGTGELFF	TGCGCCAGCAGCTTCCCGGGAACCGGGGAGCTGTTTTTT
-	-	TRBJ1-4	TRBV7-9	CASSWIQGEKLFF	TGTGCCAGCAGCTGGATACAGGGAGAGAAACTGTTTTTT
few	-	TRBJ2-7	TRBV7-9	CASSGTWPPGQYF	TGTGCCAGCAGCGGAACATGGCCCCCAGGGCAGTACTTC
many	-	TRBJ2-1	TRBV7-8	CASSLAGAGKEQFF	TGTGCCAGCAGCTTAGCGGGGGCAGGGAAAGAGCAGTTCTTC
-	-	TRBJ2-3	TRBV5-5	CASSPFLAGAYTDTQYF	TGTGCCAGCAGCCCGTTTCTGGCGGGGGCCTACACAGATACGCAGTATTTT
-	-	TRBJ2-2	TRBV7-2	CASSLPAGGIDTGELFF	TGTGCCAGCAGCTTACCGGCTGGGGGGATCGACACCGGGGAGCTGTTTTTT
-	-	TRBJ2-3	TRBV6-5	CASSQERGTSDTQYF	TGTGCCAGCAGTCAAGAACGGGGGACCTCAGATACGCAGTATTTT
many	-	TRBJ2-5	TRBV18	CASSPVDGTQETQYF	TGTGCCAGCTCACCAGTAGACGGGACCCAAGAGACCCAGTACTTC
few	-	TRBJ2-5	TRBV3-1	CASSQRRETQYF	TGTGCCAGCAGCCAAAGGAGGGAGACCCAGTACTTC
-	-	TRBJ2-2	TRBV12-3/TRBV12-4	CASSFGGPGELFF	TGTGCCAGCAGTTTTGGGGGACCCGGGGAGCTGTTTTTT
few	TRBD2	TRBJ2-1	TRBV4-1	CASSPQRVTISGGSYNEQFF	TGCGCCAGCAGCCCGCAACGGGTTACAATCAGCGGGGGCTCCTACAATGAGCAGTTCTTC
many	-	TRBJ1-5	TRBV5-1	CASRPTVGSNQPQHF	TGCGCCAGCAGACCCACCGTGGGTAGCAATCAGCCCCAGCATTTT
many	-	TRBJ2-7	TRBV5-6	CASSLRDYEQYF	TGTGCCAGCAGCTTGAGAGATTACGAGCAGTACTTC
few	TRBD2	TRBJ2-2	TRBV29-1	CSVEDWGGSATGELFF	TGCAGCGTTGAAGATTGGGGGGGATCCGCCACCGGGGAGCTGTTTTTT
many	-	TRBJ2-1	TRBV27	CASYGLHSYNEQFF	TGTGCCAGTTACGGACTCCACTCCTACAATGAGCAGTTCTTC
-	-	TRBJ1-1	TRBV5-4	CASSLDRDHMNTEAFF	TGTGCCAGCAGCCTGGACCGGGACCACATGAACACTGAAGCTTTCTTT
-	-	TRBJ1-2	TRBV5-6	CASSRDTGGYTF	TGTGCCAGCAGCCGGGACACCGGGGGCTACACCTTC